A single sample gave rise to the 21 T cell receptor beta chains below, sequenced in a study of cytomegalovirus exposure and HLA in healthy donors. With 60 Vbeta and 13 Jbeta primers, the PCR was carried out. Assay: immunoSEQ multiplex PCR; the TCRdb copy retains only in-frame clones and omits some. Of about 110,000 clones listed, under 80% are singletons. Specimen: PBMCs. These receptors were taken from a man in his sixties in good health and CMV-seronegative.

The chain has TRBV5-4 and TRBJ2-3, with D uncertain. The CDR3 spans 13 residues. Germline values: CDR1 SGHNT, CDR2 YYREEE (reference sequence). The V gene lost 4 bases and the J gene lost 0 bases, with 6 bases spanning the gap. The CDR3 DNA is TGTGCCAGCAGCAGAGCTAGCACAGATACGCAGTATTTT. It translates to CASSRASTDTQYF.

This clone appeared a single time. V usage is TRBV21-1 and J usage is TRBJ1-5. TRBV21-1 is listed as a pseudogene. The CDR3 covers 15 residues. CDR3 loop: CASSSPIDSNQPQHF. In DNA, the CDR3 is TGTGCCAGCAGCTCCCCGATAGATAGCAATCAGCCCCAGCATTTT.

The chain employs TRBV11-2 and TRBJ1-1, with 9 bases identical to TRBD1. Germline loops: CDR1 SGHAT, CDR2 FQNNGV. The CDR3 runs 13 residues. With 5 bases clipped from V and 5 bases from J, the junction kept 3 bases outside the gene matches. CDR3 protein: CASSKDRGTEAFF. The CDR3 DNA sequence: TGTGCCAGCAGCAAGGACAGGGGTACTGAAGCTTTCTTT. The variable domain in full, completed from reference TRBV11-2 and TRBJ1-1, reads EAGVAQSPRYKIIEKRQSVAFWCNPISGHATLYWYQQILGQGPKLLIQFQNNGVVDDSQLPKDRFSAERLKGVDSTLKIQPAKLEDSAVYLCASSKDRGTEAFFGQGTRLTVV.

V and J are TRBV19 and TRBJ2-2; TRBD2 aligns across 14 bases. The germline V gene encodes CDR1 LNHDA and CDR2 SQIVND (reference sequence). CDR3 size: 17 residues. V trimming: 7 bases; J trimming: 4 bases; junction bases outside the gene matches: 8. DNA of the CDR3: TGTGCCAGTAAAAGACTAGCGGGGGGGCCTGGCACCGGGGAGCTGTTTTTT. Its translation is CASKRLAGGPGTGELFF.

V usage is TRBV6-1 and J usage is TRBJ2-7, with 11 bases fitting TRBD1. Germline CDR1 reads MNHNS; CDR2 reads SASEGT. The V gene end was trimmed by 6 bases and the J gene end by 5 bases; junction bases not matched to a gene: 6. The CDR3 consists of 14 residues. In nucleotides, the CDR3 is TGTGCCAGCAGCGGGACAGGGGGTTTCGACGAGCAGTACGTC. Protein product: CASSGTGGFDEQYV.

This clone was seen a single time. The CDR3 coding sequence is TGTGCCAGCAGCTTAGCGGGGCTCGGAGAAAAACTGTTTTTT. Its protein is CASSLAGLGEKLFF. V gene TRBV7-6 combines with J gene TRBJ1-4; maybe TRBD1 (5 bases). This CDR3 spans 14 amino acids. Germline V lookup: CDR1 SGHVS, CDR2 FNYEAQ. V was trimmed by 0 bases and J by 8 bases, leaving 10 bases between them. Full variable domain (rest looked up from reference TRBV7-6 and TRBJ1-4): GAGVSQSPRYKVTKRGQDVALRCDPISGHVSLYWYRQALGQGPEFLTYFNYEAQQDKSGLPNDRFSAERPEGSISTLTIQRTEQRDSAMYRCASSLAGLGEKLFFGSGTQLSVL.

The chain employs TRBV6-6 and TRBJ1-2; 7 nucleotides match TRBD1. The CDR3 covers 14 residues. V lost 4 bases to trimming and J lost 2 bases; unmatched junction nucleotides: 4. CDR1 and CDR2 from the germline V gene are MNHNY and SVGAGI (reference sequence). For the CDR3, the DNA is TGTGCCAGCAGTTGGGACAGAAAAAACTATGGCTACACCTTC. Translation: CASSWDRKNYGYTF.

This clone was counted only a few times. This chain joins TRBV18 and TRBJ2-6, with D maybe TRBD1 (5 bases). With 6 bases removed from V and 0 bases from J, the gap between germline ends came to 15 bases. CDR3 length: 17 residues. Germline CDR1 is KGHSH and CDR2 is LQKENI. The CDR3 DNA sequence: TGTGCCAGCTCCCCTGCTGGCACAGGCTCTGGGGCCAACGTCCTGACTTTC. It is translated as CASSPAGTGSGANVLTF.

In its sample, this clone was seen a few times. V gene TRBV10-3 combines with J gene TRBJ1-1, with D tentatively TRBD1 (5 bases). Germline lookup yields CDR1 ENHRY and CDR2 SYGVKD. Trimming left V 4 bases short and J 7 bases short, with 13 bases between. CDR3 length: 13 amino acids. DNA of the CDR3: TGTGCCATCAGTGGACAGTATTACGGTGAAGCTTTCTTT. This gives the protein CAISGQYYGEAFF.

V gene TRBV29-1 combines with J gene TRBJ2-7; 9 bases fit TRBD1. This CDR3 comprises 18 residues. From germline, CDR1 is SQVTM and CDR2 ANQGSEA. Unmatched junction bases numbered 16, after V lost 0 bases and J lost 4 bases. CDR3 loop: CSVEDPGQGHSTTYEQYV. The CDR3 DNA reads TGCAGCGTTGAAGATCCCGGACAGGGGCACAGCACCACTTACGAGCAGTACGTC.

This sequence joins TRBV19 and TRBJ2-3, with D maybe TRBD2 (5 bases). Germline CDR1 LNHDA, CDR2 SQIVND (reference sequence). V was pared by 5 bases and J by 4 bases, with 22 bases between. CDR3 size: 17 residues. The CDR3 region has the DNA TGTGCCAGTAGTTCGCGGCGGGCTAGCTGGTGGGCAGATACGCAGTATTTT. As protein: CASSSRRASWWADTQYF.

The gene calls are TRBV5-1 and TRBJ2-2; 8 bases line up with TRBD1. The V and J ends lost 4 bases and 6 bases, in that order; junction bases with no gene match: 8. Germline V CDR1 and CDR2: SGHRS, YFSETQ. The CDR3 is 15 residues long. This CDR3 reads CASSLQTGVAGELFF. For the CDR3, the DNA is TGCGCCAGCAGCCTCCAGACAGGGGTGGCCGGGGAGCTGTTTTTT. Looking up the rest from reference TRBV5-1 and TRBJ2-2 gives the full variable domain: KAGVTQTPRYLIKTRGQQVTLSCSPISGHRSVSWYQQTPGQGLQFLFEYFSETQRNKGNFPGRFSGRQFSNSRSEMNVSTLELGDSALYLCASSLQTGVAGELFFGEGSRLTVL.

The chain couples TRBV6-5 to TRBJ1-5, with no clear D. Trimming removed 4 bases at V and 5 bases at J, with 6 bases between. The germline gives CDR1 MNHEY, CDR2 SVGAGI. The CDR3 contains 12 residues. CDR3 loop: CASSSPDQPQHF. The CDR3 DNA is TGTGCCAGCAGTTCCCCCGATCAGCCCCAGCATTTT.

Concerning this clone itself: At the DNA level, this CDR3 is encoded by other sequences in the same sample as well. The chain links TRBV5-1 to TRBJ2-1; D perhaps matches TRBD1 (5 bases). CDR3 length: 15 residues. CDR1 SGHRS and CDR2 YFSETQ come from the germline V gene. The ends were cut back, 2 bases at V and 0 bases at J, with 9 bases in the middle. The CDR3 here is CASSFTGSSYNEQFF. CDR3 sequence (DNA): TGCGCCAGCAGCTTTACAGGAAGCTCCTACAATGAGCAGTTCTTC. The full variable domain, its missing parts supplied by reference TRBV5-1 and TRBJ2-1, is KAGVTQTPRYLIKTRGQQVTLSCSPISGHRSVSWYQQTPGQGLQFLFEYFSETQRNKGNFPGRFSGRQFSNSRSEMNVSTLELGDSALYLCASSFTGSSYNEQFFGPGTRLTVL.

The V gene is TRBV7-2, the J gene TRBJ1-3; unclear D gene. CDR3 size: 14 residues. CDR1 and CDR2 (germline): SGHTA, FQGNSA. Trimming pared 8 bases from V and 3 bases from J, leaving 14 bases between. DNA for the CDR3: TGTGCCAGCTCCCCGAGCTTCCATGGAAACACCATATATTTT. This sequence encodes CASSPSFHGNTIYF.

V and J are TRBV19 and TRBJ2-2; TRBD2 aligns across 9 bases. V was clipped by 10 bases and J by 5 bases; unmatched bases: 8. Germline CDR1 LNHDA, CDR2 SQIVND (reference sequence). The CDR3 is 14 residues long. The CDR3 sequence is CATSRGGRTGELFF. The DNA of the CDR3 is TGTGCCACCTCGCGGGGGGGGCGGACCGGGGAGCTGTTTTTT.

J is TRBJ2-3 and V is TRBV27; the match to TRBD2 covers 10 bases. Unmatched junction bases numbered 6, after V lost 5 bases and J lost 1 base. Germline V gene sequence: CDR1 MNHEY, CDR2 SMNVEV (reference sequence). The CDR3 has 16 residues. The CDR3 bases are TGTGCCAGCAGTCCTAGCGGGGGCCTGCGCACAGATACGCAGTATTTT. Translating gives CASSPSGGLRTDTQYF.

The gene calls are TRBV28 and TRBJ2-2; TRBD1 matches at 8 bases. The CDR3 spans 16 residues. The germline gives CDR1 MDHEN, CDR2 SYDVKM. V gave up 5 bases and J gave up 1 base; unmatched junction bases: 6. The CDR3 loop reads CASSLPGTGNTGELFF. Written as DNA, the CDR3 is TGTGCCAGCAGTCTCCCCGGGACAGGGAACACCGGGGAGCTGTTTTTT.

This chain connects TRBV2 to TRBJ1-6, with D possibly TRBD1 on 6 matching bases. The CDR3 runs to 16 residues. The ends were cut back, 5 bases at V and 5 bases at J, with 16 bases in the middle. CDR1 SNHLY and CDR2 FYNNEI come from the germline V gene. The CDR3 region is CASSKQGLDNNSPLHF. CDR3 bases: TGTGCCAGCAGTAAACAGGGTTTGGATAATAATTCACCCCTCCACTTT.

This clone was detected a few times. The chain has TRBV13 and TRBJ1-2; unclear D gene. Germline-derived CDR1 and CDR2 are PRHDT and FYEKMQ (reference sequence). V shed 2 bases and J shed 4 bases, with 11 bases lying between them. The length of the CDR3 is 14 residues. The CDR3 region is CASSLRLMSYGYTF. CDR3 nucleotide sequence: TGTGCCAGCAGCTTACGGTTGATGAGCTATGGCTACACCTTC.

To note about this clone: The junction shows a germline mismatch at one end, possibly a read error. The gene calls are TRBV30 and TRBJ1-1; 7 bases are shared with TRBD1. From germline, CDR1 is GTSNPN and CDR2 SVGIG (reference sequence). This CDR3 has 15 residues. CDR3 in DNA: TGTGCCTGGAGTGTACGAGACAGGGTGAAGACTGAAGCTTTCTTT. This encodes CAWSVRDRVKTEAFF.